Reported below is one TCR beta chain. Antigen unknown. TCRdb re-called the 5' RACE reads, yielding one record per CDR3 amino acid sequence without DNA. The sample has 350,000 to 400,000 distinct CDR3 sequences. These data are taken from a study of T cells expressing NK-cell markers. For the study at large: In the group of eight sequenced donors, seven were HCMV-seropositive and one was seronegative.

The study's findings and limits: There were four donors in whom these clonotypes also led the CD3+CD56-NKG2C+ fraction. Certain NKG2C+ T cell clones were expanded, and their HCMV specificity remained unclear.

The sample comprised blood T cells: a sorted CD56 or NKG2C T cell subset, CD4+ or CD8+ T cells, or bulk PBMC T cells (not recorded which). The sequence was collected from a woman in her 50s in good health.

The CDR3 is CSAPMTGRAGELFF. The chain employs TRBV20-1 and TRBJ2-2; TCRdb designates TRBD1, a call that cannot be tested without DNA. The CDR3 totals 14 residues. Germline V CDR1 and CDR2: DFQATT, SNEGSKA (reference sequence).